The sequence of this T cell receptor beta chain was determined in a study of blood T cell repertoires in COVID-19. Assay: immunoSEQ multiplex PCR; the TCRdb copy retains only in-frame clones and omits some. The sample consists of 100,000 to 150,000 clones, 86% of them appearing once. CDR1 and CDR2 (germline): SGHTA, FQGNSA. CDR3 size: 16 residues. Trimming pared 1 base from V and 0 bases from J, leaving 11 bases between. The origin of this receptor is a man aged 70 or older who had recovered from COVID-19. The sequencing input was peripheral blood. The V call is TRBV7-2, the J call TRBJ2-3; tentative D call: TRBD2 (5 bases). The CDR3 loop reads CASSLVERLSTDTQYF. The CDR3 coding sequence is TGTGCCAGCAGCTTAGTAGAGCGGCTAAGCACAGATACGCAGTATTTT. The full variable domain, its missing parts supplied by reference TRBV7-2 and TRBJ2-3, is GAGVSQSPSNKVTEKGKDVELRCDPISGHTALYWYRQSLGQGLEFLIYFQGNSAPDKSGLPSDRFSAERTGGSVSTLTIQRTQQEDSAVYLCASSLVERLSTDTQYFGPGTRLTVL.